These 14 T cell receptor beta chains came from one sample sequenced in a study of long-term antiretroviral therapy in people with HIV. Sequencing used immunoSEQ v3.0 at survey level. Repertoires were generated with immunoSEQ multiplex PCR, while TCRdb's copy carries only in-frame clones and drops some. The repertoire holds more than 25,000 clones, 70% to 90% seen once, with roughly 3.9% in the top ten. Specimen: unsorted PBMCs, collected 1.8 years after starting antiretroviral therapy. The receptors derive from a woman under 30 with HIV.

V usage is TRBV7-2 and J usage is TRBJ1-3; TRBD1 matches at 7 bases. The trim removed 2 bases at V and 2 bases at J, leaving 6 bases unmatched. Germline V gene lookup returns CDR1 SGHTA and CDR2 FQGNSA. The CDR3 has 16 amino acids. The chain's CDR3 is CASSLYLTGPGNTIYF. The CDR3 nucleotides read TGTGCCAGCAGCTTATACTTGACAGGGCCTGGAAACACCATATATTTT.

This clone has only a few counts. The chain carries TRBV2 and TRBJ1-2; D gene uncertain. V was shortened by 6 bases and J by 8 bases, with 4 bases between the two germline ends. Germline V gene lookup returns CDR1 SNHLY and CDR2 FYNNEI. The CDR3 runs 9 residues. CDR3 bases: TGTGCCAGCAGGAGGGGCTACACCTTC. Amino acids: CASRRGYTF. Variable domain in full (rest from reference TRBV2 and TRBJ1-2): EPEVTQTPSHQVTQMGQEVILRCVPISNHLYFYWYRQILGQKVEFLVSFYNNEISEKSEIFDDQFSVERPDGSNFTLKIRSTKLEDSAMYFCASRRGYTFGSGTRLTVV.

This clone occurred a few times. The V gene is TRBV5-1, the J gene TRBJ1-2; D unresolved. This CDR3 is built from 14 residues. V gave up 4 bases and J gave up 6 bases, with 16 bases separating them. Germline loops: CDR1 SGHRS, CDR2 YFSETQ. The CDR3 spells CASSPSRRVDGYTF. Here the CDR3 DNA reads TGCGCCAGCAGCCCAAGTAGAAGGGTGGATGGCTACACCTTC.

V usage is TRBV5-1 and J usage is TRBJ1-1; no firm D call. This CDR3 comprises 16 residues. Germline-derived CDR1 and CDR2 are SGHRS and YFSETQ. Trimming removed 1 base at V and 3 bases at J, with 16 bases between. CDR3 in DNA: TGCGCCAGCAGCTTGATCCAGACGGGTTTGGACACTGAAGCTTTCTTT. Translation gives CASSLIQTGLDTEAFF.

The V call is TRBV11-1, the J call TRBJ2-1; 10 positions match TRBD2. In germline, CDR1 is SGHAT, CDR2 FQDESV (reference sequence). The CDR3 spans 15 residues. The V and J ends lost 2 bases and 9 bases, in that order; junction bases with no gene match: 7. The CDR3 nucleotides are TGTGCCAGCAGCTTATATCTGGGACTAGCGAGTGAGCAGTTCTTC. Protein product: CASSLYLGLASEQFF.

The CDR3 region has the DNA TGCAGTGCTTATTTTGGTGGCTACACCTTC. This encodes CSAYFGGYTF. The V and J genes are TRBV20-1 and TRBJ1-2; D gene unclear. The germline V gene has CDR1 DFQATT and CDR2 SNEGSKA (reference sequence). CDR3 size: 10 residues. V was cut by 5 bases and J by 7 bases, with 8 bases left in between.

The J gene is TRBJ2-1, the V gene TRBV5-1, with 12 bases lining up with TRBD1. The CDR3 has 15 residues. The ends lost 0 bases at V and 9 bases at J; junction bases unmatched: 4. Germline values: CDR1 SGHRS, CDR2 YFSETQ. The CDR3 here is CASSLAPGQGAEQFF. CDR3 coding DNA: TGCGCCAGCAGCTTGGCGCCGGGACAGGGGGCTGAGCAGTTCTTC.

This chain uses TRBV7-2 with TRBJ2-7, with 8 bases identical to TRBD2. The J segment lost 2 bases and the V segment lost 6 bases, leaving 3 bases of the junction unmatched. Germline lookup yields CDR1 SGHTA and CDR2 FQGNSA. This CDR3 spans 13 amino acids. CDR3 in amino acids: CASRPGGAYEQYF. The CDR3 DNA follows: TGTGCCAGCAGACCGGGGGGGGCCTACGAGCAGTACTTC.

The genes are TRBV28 and TRBJ2-7; 10 bases fit TRBD1. The CDR3 covers 18 residues. V shed 3 bases, J shed 7 bases, and the junction held 18 bases outside the gene matches. CDR1 is MDHEN, CDR2 SYDVKM, per germline. CDR3 sequence: CASSFGTGVGWRGYEQYF. For the CDR3, the DNA is TGTGCCAGCAGTTTCGGGACAGGGGTAGGTTGGCGGGGGTATGAGCAGTACTTC.

The V call is TRBV7-9, the J call TRBJ2-7, with D unresolved. V dropped 1 base and J dropped 0 bases, with 7 bases sitting between them. Per the germline V gene, CDR1 is SEHNR and CDR2 is FQNEAQ (reference sequence). The CDR3 totals 14 residues. In nucleotides, the CDR3 is TGTGCCAGCAGCTTAGGCAGCATCTCCTACGAGCAGTACTTC. Its translation is CASSLGSISYEQYF.

This rearrangement joins TRBV7-8 to TRBJ2-1; 12 bases are shared with TRBD2. Unmatched junction bases numbered 12, after V lost 1 base and J lost 8 bases. Germline V gene sequence: CDR1 SGHVS, CDR2 FQNEAQ. CDR3 length: 18 amino acids. The CDR3 is CASSLEWLTSGRADEQFF. The CDR3 DNA reads TGTGCCAGCAGCTTAGAATGGCTGACTAGCGGGAGAGCGGATGAGCAGTTCTTC. The variable domain in full, completed from reference TRBV7-8 and TRBJ2-1, reads GAGVSQSPRYKVAKRGQDVALRCDPISGHVSLFWYQQALGQGPEFLTYFQNEAQLDKSGLPSDRFFAERPEGSVSTLKIQRTQQEDSAVYLCASSLEWLTSGRADEQFFGPGTRLTVL.

The V and J genes are TRBV2 and TRBJ2-1, with TRBD2 matching over 8 bases. The CDR3 consists of 14 residues. Germline V CDR1 and CDR2: SNHLY, FYNNEI. V gave up 6 bases and J gave up 0 bases; unmatched junction bases: 1. The CDR3 here is CASRGTSSYNEQFF. The CDR3 DNA follows: TGTGCCAGCAGGGGGACTAGCTCCTACAATGAGCAGTTCTTC.

The chain carries TRBV19 and TRBJ2-2; 13 positions agree with TRBD2. The CDR3 has 16 amino acids. With 5 bases clipped from V and 5 bases from J, the junction kept 5 bases outside the gene matches. Germline V gene lookup returns CDR1 LNHDA and CDR2 SQIVND (reference sequence). CDR3 region: CASSPQTSGRTGELFF. In nucleotides, the CDR3 is TGTGCCAGTAGTCCTCAGACTAGCGGGAGGACCGGGGAGCTGTTTTTT.

This clone was found a few times. The chain has TRBV6-5 and TRBJ1-1; maybe TRBD1 (6 bases). CDR3 length: 14 amino acids. CDR1 and CDR2 (germline): MNHEY, SVGAGI. The germline V and J ends were trimmed by 2 bases and 0 bases, with 7 bases remaining between them. CDR3 DNA sequence: TGTGCCAGCAGTTACAGGGGGTTGAACACTGAAGCTTTCTTT. As protein: CASSYRGLNTEAFF.